Listed here are 24 T cell receptor beta chains from one sample, sequenced in a study of technical replicates of blood from a few donors. Method: immunoSEQ multiplex PCR; TCRdb's copy keeps in-frame clones and lacks some. The table lists just over 70,000 clones, about 94% of them singletons. The sequenced sample consisted of T cells isolated from PBMCs. The receptors were gathered from a human donor in good health.

This clone is a singleton in its sample. The chain carries TRBV6-1 and TRBJ2-3, with D possibly matching TRBD2 (6 bases). CDR3 length equals 15 residues. V gave up 6 bases and J gave up 4 bases, with 17 bases separating them. Germline CDR1 is MNHNS and CDR2 is SASEGT. The DNA for the CDR3 is TGTGCCAGCAGACTCGACTTCGGGAGAGCAGATACGCAGTATTTT. Encoded protein: CASRLDFGRADTQYF.

The chain recombines TRBV6-6 with TRBJ1-1, with D unclear. Trimming pared 2 bases from V and 4 bases from J, leaving 8 bases between. Germline CDR1 is MNHNY and CDR2 is SVGAGI (reference sequence). This CDR3 spans 13 amino acids. The CDR3 here is CASSYESPTEAFF. CDR3 DNA: TGTGCCAGCAGTTACGAGTCTCCCACTGAAGCTTTCTTT.

The chain has TRBV19 and TRBJ2-7, with D perhaps TRBD2 (6 bases). The CDR3 spans 14 residues. Looked up from germline, CDR1 is LNHDA and CDR2 is SQIVND (reference sequence). With 5 bases removed from V and 2 bases from J, the gap between germline ends came to 13 bases. CDR3 bases: TGTGCCAGTAGTGCTTTCGGGAGAACCTACGAGCAGTACTTC. This encodes CASSAFGRTYEQYF.

This sequence joins TRBV7-9 and TRBJ1-2; TRBD1 agrees at 9 bases. CDR1 and CDR2 (germline): SEHNR, FQNEAQ (reference sequence). The CDR3 runs 15 residues. Trimming cost V 1 base and J 4 bases; bases outside gene matches: 4. The CDR3, as DNA: TGTGCCAGCAGCTTAGGGACAGGGGCTTCCTATGGCTACACCTTC. It encodes CASSLGTGASYGYTF.

This sequence joins TRBV18 and TRBJ2-1; D gene uncertain. V lost 5 bases, J lost 10 bases, and 12 bases lay in between. CDR1 is KGHSH and CDR2 is LQKENI in the germline V gene. The CDR3 consists of 12 residues. CDR3 DNA sequence: TGTGCCAGCTCATCAGGTTTGGGCGAGCAGTTCTTC. Translated: CASSSGLGEQFF. The full variable domain, rest sourced from reference TRBV18 and TRBJ2-1, is NAGVMQNPRHLVRRRGQEARLRCSPMKGHSHVYWYRQLPEEGLKFMVYLQKENIIDESGMPKERFSAEFPKEGPSILRIQQVVRGDSAAYFCASSSGLGEQFFGPGTRLTVL.

This chain links TRBV10-2 with TRBJ2-7; D call uncertain. This CDR3 comprises 13 residues. Between the trimmed V and J ends, which lost 2 bases and 3 bases, there was a span of 8 bases. The germline V gene has CDR1 WSHSY and CDR2 SAAADI. The CDR3 nucleotides are TGCGCCAGCAGTGAGAGTACAGTCTACGAGCAGTACTTC. The encoded protein is CASSESTVYEQYF.

V is TRBV7-3 and J is TRBJ1-1, with a weak D call TRBD1 (6 bases). From germline, CDR1 is SGHTA and CDR2 FQGTGA. The CDR3 spans 17 residues. Trimming shortened V by 0 bases and J by 5 bases, and 19 bases separated the two germline ends. CDR3 in amino acids: CASSLTGVRQGRTEAFF. The CDR3 coding sequence is TGTGCCAGCAGCTTAACGGGGGTGCGCCAGGGGCGAACTGAAGCTTTCTTT.

This clone was observed a single time. The chain recombines TRBV2 with TRBJ1-4; 8 nucleotides agree with TRBD1. The CDR3 runs to 15 residues. Trimming at V came to 3 bases and at J to 4 bases, leaving 4 bases not matched to a gene. Germline-derived CDR1 and CDR2 are SNHLY and FYNNEI. In DNA form, the CDR3 reads TGTGCCAGCAGTGACTGGACAGGGATTAATGAAAAACTGTTTTTT. Translated: CASSDWTGINEKLFF.

Only one count was recorded for this clone. This chain links TRBV4-2 with TRBJ2-2; perhaps TRBD1 as D (6 bases). Trimming removed 0 bases at V and 0 bases at J, with 11 bases between. This CDR3 has 17 amino acids. From germline, CDR1 is LGHNA and CDR2 YNFKEQ. The CDR3 sequence is CASSQDLNRANTGELFF. In nucleotides, the CDR3 is TGTGCCAGCAGCCAAGATTTAAACAGGGCGAACACCGGGGAGCTGTTTTTT.

The rearrangement links TRBV6-5 to TRBJ1-1, with 7 positions matching TRBD1. CDR3 length equals 12 residues. V gave up 8 bases and J gave up 0 bases; unmatched junction bases: 0. Germline V CDR1 and CDR2: MNHEY, SVGAGI. The CDR3 DNA reads as TGTGCCAGCGGACAGGTGAACACTGAAGCTTTCTTT. Its translation is CASGQVNTEAFF.

This chain uses TRBV7-9 with TRBJ1-1; no definite D call. CDR3 length: 14 amino acids. The V and J ends lost 7 bases and 2 bases respectively, with 14 bases between them. The germline CDR1 and CDR2 sequences are SEHNR and FQNEAQ (reference sequence). CDR3 DNA: TGTGCCAGCAAGCCTCAGGCGGGTAACACTGAAGCTTTCTTT. It yields the protein CASKPQAGNTEAFF.

This chain uses TRBV18 with TRBJ2-7, with 7 bases fitting TRBD1. Losses at the gene ends were 4 bases for V and 0 bases for J; bases not matched to a gene: 0. Germline V lookup: CDR1 KGHSH, CDR2 LQKENI. This CDR3 region has 13 residues. The CDR3 bases are TGTGCCAGCTCACGGGACAGCTCCTACGAGCAGTACTTC. Translation: CASSRDSSYEQYF. Variable domain in full (rest from reference TRBV18 and TRBJ2-7): NAGVMQNPRHLVRRRGQEARLRCSPMKGHSHVYWYRQLPEEGLKFMVYLQKENIIDESGMPKERFSAEFPKEGPSILRIQQVVRGDSAAYFCASSRDSSYEQYFGPGTRLTVT.

The rearrangement links TRBV5-1 to TRBJ2-2; 11 nucleotides align to TRBD2. Unmatched junction bases numbered 10, after V lost 0 bases and J lost 0 bases. The CDR3 contains 20 residues. Germline V gene data show CDR1 as SGHRS and CDR2 as YFSETQ. CDR3 residues: CASSLERGLAVLANTGELFF. CDR3 bases: TGCGCCAGCAGCTTGGAAAGGGGACTAGCGGTACTCGCGAACACCGGGGAGCTGTTTTTT.

The chain is built from TRBV4-1 and TRBJ2-7; TRBD2 matches at 9 bases. J was trimmed by 1 base and V by 4 bases; bases with no gene match: 2. The CDR3 sequence is 14 residues long. CDR1 and CDR2 from the germline V gene are MGHRA and YSYEKL. The CDR3 loop reads CASSLTSGSYEQYF. As DNA, the CDR3 is TGCGCCAGCAGCCTGACTAGCGGATCCTACGAGCAGTACTTC.

The chain links TRBV19 to TRBJ1-5, with 7 bases matching TRBD1. This CDR3 is built from 13 residues. Germline assignment: CDR1 LNHDA and CDR2 SQIVND (reference sequence). Germline trimming cut 7 bases from V and 3 bases from J; bases unmatched to any gene: 3. The CDR3 DNA reads as TGTGCCAGTACGGGGACAGCCAATCAGCCCCAGCATTTT. This sequence encodes CASTGTANQPQHF.

The chain links TRBV11-3 to TRBJ2-7; 10 bases are shared with TRBD2. The germline V gene encodes CDR1 SGHNT and CDR2 YENEEA. CDR3 length equals 12 residues. J gave up 6 bases and V 5 bases, and 1 base lay outside the gene matches. The chain's CDR3 is CASSPSGSEQYF. The CDR3 nucleotides read TGTGCCAGCAGCCCTAGCGGGAGCGAGCAGTACTTC.

The gene calls are TRBV19 and TRBJ2-1; 7 bases match TRBD1. The CDR3 is made up of 12 amino acids. Germline CDR1 reads LNHDA; CDR2 reads SQIVND (reference sequence). The junction had 3 bases not matched to a gene; V was cut back by 6 bases and J by 7 bases. The CDR3 reads CASSTTGNEQFF. DNA of the CDR3: TGTGCCAGTAGCACGACAGGGAATGAGCAGTTCTTC.

The J gene is TRBJ2-5, the V gene TRBV11-1; D gene ambiguous. The CDR3 length is 16 residues. The ends were cut back, 2 bases at V and 1 base at J, with 14 bases in the middle. Germline-derived CDR1 and CDR2 are SGHAT and FQDESV (reference sequence). For the CDR3, the DNA is TGTGCCAGCAGCTTAAACAGTGTCCTGTTCCAAGAGACCCAGTACTTC. This codes for CASSLNSVLFQETQYF.

This clone occurred once. The gene calls are TRBV4-1 and TRBJ2-7; 11 bases map to TRBD2. With 2 bases clipped from V and 3 bases from J, the junction kept 9 bases outside the gene matches. CDR1 is MGHRA, CDR2 YSYEKL, per germline. This CDR3 contains 17 residues. CDR3 nucleotide sequence: TGCGCCAGCAGCCAACCTACTAGCGGGAGACGAATCTACGAGCAGTACTTC. It is translated as CASSQPTSGRRIYEQYF.

V and J are TRBV15 and TRBJ2-7; 11 nucleotides align to TRBD2. V was clipped by 0 bases and J by 2 bases; unmatched bases: 6. CDR1 is LNHNV and CDR2 is YYDKDF in the germline V gene (reference sequence). The CDR3 runs to 17 residues. CDR3 loop: CATSRDRGTSGPYEQYF. DNA for the CDR3: TGTGCCACCAGCAGAGATCGGGGGACTAGCGGACCCTACGAGCAGTACTTC.

The J gene is TRBJ2-7, the V gene TRBV5-1; weak D call: TRBD2 (7 bases). This CDR3 region has 15 residues. Between the trimmed V and J ends, which lost 0 bases and 3 bases, there was a span of 13 bases. In germline, CDR1 is SGHRS, CDR2 YFSETQ. CDR3 residues: CASSLGGGRDYEQYF. The CDR3 DNA follows: TGCGCCAGCAGCTTGGGGGGGGGCAGAGACTACGAGCAGTACTTC.

This rearrangement joins TRBV4-3 to TRBJ2-7; D is perhaps TRBD1 (5 bases). The CDR3 runs 13 residues. The V and J ends lost 1 base and 4 bases respectively, with 8 bases between them. CDR1 and CDR2 (germline): LGHNA, YSLEER. For the CDR3, the DNA is TGCGCCAGCAGCCAAGGGGGCCCTTACGAGCAGTACTTC. It is translated as CASSQGGPYEQYF.

This chain links TRBV18 with TRBJ1-1; D is undetermined. CDR1 KGHSH and CDR2 LQKENI come from the germline V gene. This CDR3 contains 15 residues. Deletions cut 3 bases from V and 3 bases from J, with 14 bases between. Here the CDR3 DNA reads TGTGCCAGCTCACCCATTAGGGCGGGTGACACTGAAGCTTTCTTT. Its translation is CASSPIRAGDTEAFF. The whole variable domain, filled in from reference TRBV18 and TRBJ1-1, reads NAGVMQNPRHLVRRRGQEARLRCSPMKGHSHVYWYRQLPEEGLKFMVYLQKENIIDESGMPKERFSAEFPKEGPSILRIQQVVRGDSAAYFCASSPIRAGDTEAFFGQGTRLTVV.

The V and J genes are TRBV28 and TRBJ2-7; tentative D call: TRBD1 (6 bases). Germline CDR1 is MDHEN and CDR2 is SYDVKM. The CDR3 contains 15 residues. Trimming left V 6 bases short and J 7 bases short, with 22 bases between. The CDR3 nucleotides read TGTGCCAGCAGCCTCACAGGGCCCTTGCCGGGTGAGCAGTACTTC. This encodes CASSLTGPLPGEQYF. Variable domain in full (rest from reference TRBV28 and TRBJ2-7): DVKVTQSSRYLVKRTGEKVFLECVQDMDHENMFWYRQDPGLGLRLIYFSYDVKMKEKGDIPEGYSVSREKKERFSLILESASTNQTSMYLCASSLTGPLPGEQYFGPGTRLTVT.